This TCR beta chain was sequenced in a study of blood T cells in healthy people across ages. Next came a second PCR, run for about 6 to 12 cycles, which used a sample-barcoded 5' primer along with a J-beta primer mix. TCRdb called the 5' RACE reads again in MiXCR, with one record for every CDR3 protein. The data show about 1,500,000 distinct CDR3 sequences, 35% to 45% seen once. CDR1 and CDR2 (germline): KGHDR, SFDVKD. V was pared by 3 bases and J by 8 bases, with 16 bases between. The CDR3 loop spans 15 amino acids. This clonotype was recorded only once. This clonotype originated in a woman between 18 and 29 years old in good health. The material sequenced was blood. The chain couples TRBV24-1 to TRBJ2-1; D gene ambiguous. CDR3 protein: CATSDPRAGGDEQFF. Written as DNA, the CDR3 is TGTGCCACCAGTGATCCCCGGGCCGGTGGGGATGAGCAGTTCTTC.